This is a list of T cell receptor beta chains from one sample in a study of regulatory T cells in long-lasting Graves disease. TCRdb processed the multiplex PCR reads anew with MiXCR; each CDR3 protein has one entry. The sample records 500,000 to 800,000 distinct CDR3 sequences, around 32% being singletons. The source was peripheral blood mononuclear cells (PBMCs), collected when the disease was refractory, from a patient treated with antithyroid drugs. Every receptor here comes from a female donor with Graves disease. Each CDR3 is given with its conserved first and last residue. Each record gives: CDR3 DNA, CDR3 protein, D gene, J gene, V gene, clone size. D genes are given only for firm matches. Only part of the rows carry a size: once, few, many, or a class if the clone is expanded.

TGTGCCAGCAGTTTTACTTACAGGGGGACTGAAGCTTTCTTT CASSFTYRGTEAFF TRBD1 TRBJ1-1 TRBV12-3/TRBV12-4 -
TGTGCCATCAGCGGGCGTTTTACTGAAGCTTTCTTT CAISGRFTEAFF - TRBJ1-1 TRBV10-3 few
TGTGCCAGCTCACCCGACGGCACGCGGGAAAAACTGTTTTTT CASSPDGTREKLFF - TRBJ1-4 TRBV18 few
TGTGCCAGCAGTATTGGGACTAGCGGGAGCTGGGACATTCAGTACTTC CASSIGTSGSWDIQYF TRBD2 TRBJ2-4 TRBV27 few
TGCAGTGCTACCATCGGCCGGCGGGCCTTTAATTCACCCCTCCACTTT CSATIGRRAFNSPLHF - TRBJ1-6 TRBV20-1 few
TGTGCTAGTGGTTTGGGGGGGACAGATTTAGAAGCTTTCTTT CASGLGGTDLEAFF TRBD1 TRBJ1-1 TRBV12-5 few
TGTGCCAGCAGTCGGGACAGCACTAATCAGCCCCAGCATTTT CASSRDSTNQPQHF TRBD1 TRBJ1-5 TRBV6-1 -
TGTGCCAGCAGTTACTCGGGACAGCTCTTCTACAATGAGCAGTTCTTC CASSYSGQLFYNEQFF TRBD1 TRBJ2-1 TRBV6-6 -
TGTGCCAGCAGGAACAGGGGGCATGACACTGAAGCTTTCTTT CASRNRGHDTEAFF TRBD1 TRBJ1-1 TRBV6-1 -
TGCGCCAGCAGCCCAACAGGGGCCAAAGCCTATGGCTACACCTTC CASSPTGAKAYGYTF TRBD1 TRBJ1-2 TRBV5-1 -
TGTGCCAGCAGTCCCGTTCGGACAGGGGGGAGCAATCAGCCCCAGCATTTT CASSPVRTGGSNQPQHF TRBD1 TRBJ1-5 TRBV6-1 -
TGTGCCAGCACCGGGCTCAGGGGGAATGCTTTCTTT CASTGLRGNAFF TRBD1 TRBJ1-1 TRBV27 -
TGTGCCAGCAGTTTGGGCAAGAGCTATGGCTACACCTTC CASSLGKSYGYTF - TRBJ1-2 TRBV6-5 few